A single sample is the source of the 8 T cell receptor beta chains below, sequenced in a study of blood T cell repertoires in COVID-19. Clones were sequenced by immunoSEQ multiplex PCR, and TCRdb holds only the in-frame ones, with some missing. The profile shows 95,000 to 110,000 clones, approximately 87% of them singletons. The sequenced sample was peripheral blood. The origin of the receptors is a man aged 45-60 years with acute or convalescent COVID-19.

The V gene is TRBV30, the J gene TRBJ1-1; D might be TRBD1 (6 bases). The CDR3 length is 13 residues. Germline loops: CDR1 GTSNPN, CDR2 SVGIG (reference sequence). Deletions cut 8 bases from V and 0 bases from J, with 13 bases between. The CDR3 loop reads CAGRGQMNTEAFF. CDR3 coding DNA: TGTGCCGGAAGAGGACAGATGAACACTGAAGCTTTCTTT.

The chain uses TRBV3-1 (or the pseudogene TRBV3-2) and TRBJ2-3; D is unclear. The CDR3 is made up of 13 amino acids. The ends were cut back, 2 bases at V and 12 bases at J, with 15 bases in the middle. From germline, CDR1 is LGHDT and CDR2 YNNKEL (reference sequence). The CDR3 sequence is CASSQSSLLPQYF. The CDR3 DNA reads as TGTGCCAGCAGCCAATCCTCACTACTACCCCAGTATTTT.

Details on this clone: The same CDR3 is also encoded by other DNA sequences in this sample. The chain uses TRBV5-1 and TRBJ1-4; D may be TRBD1 (5 bases). The germline CDR1 and CDR2 sequences are SGHRS and YFSETQ. The ends were cut back, 0 bases at V and 2 bases at J, with 8 bases in the middle. This CDR3 comprises 15 residues. In DNA, the CDR3 is TGCGCCAGCAGCTTGGCTAGGGGCACTAATGAAAAACTGTTTTTT. Its protein is CASSLARGTNEKLFF.

This clone occurred once. V gene TRBV6-5 combines with J gene TRBJ2-7, with D possibly being TRBD1 (6 bases). V was clipped by 10 bases and J by 2 bases, with 15 bases between them. There are 13 residues in the CDR3. The germline V gene encodes CDR1 MNHEY and CDR2 SVGAGI. DNA for the CDR3: TGTGCCATCGACCGGGACACTGCCTACGAGCAGTACTTC. This encodes CAIDRDTAYEQYF.

The J gene is TRBJ1-1, the V gene TRBV28; TRBD1 matches 10 bases. The germline V gene has CDR1 MDHEN and CDR2 SYDVKM. With 11 bases clipped from V and 12 bases from J, the junction kept 15 bases outside the gene matches. CDR3 length: 13 amino acids. The CDR3 is CAVLAPGQGLSFF. CDR3 DNA sequence: TGTGCCGTCCTCGCCCCGGGACAGGGGTTGTCTTTCTTT.

The V and J genes are TRBV7-7 and TRBJ2-1; possible D gene TRBD2, 5 bases. The V end was cut by 5 bases, the J end by 10 bases, with 12 bases between. Germline V gene data show CDR1 as SSHAT and CDR2 as FNYEAQ (reference sequence). This CDR3 contains 12 residues. The CDR3 DNA follows: TGTGCCAGCAGCCCCCTCGGGGTGGAGCAGTTCTTC. Its protein product is CASSPLGVEQFF.

This clone was seen only a few times. The chain joins TRBV3-1 (or the pseudogene TRBV3-2) to TRBJ2-5, with 8 positions matching TRBD2. The CDR3 length is 16 residues. With V trimmed by 0 bases and J by 4 bases, 7 bases remained unmatched. Germline CDR1 reads LGHDT; CDR2 reads YNNKEL (reference sequence). CDR3 coding DNA: TGTGCCAGCAGCCAAGAGATTAGCGGGGTCCGAGAGACCCAGTACTTC. Amino acids: CASSQEISGVRETQYF.

In this sample, this clone turned up once. The V gene is TRBV11-2, the J gene TRBJ2-1, with D maybe TRBD1 (5 bases). The CDR3 contains 14 residues. V dropped 5 bases and J dropped 6 bases, with 14 bases sitting between them. Germline-derived CDR1 and CDR2 are SGHAT and FQNNGV. The DNA of the CDR3 is TGTGCCAGCAGCCGGAGTGGGGCAGCCAATGAGCAGTTCTTC. Protein sequence: CASSRSGAANEQFF. Complete variable domain (other parts from reference TRBV11-2 and TRBJ2-1): EAGVAQSPRYKIIEKRQSVAFWCNPISGHATLYWYQQILGQGPKLLIQFQNNGVVDDSQLPKDRFSAERLKGVDSTLKIQPAKLEDSAVYLCASSRSGAANEQFFGPGTRLTVL.